This T cell receptor beta chain came from a study of blood T cell repertoires in COVID-19. Living in 25 or so US areas, the participants were between roughly 18 and 90 years of age. Unmatched junction bases numbered 11, after V lost 3 bases and J lost 9 bases. Germline V gene lookup returns CDR1 SGHNT and CDR2 YYREEE (reference sequence). The CDR3 has 15 amino acids. TCRdb's table, derived via immunoSEQ multiplex PCR, lists solely in-frame clones and lacks some. This table has under 300,000 clones, around 86% appearing once. Material: PBMCs or T cells enriched from blood (not recorded which). V usage is TRBV5-4 and J usage is TRBJ2-2; 7 nucleotides line up with TRBD1. This sequence originates from a woman between 40 and 50 years old who had recovered from COVID-19. The CDR3 is CASSSSGTDRRELFF. The DNA for the CDR3 is TGTGCCAGCAGCTCCTCCGGGACAGACCGACGGGAGCTGTTTTTT. The whole variable domain, remainder taken from reference TRBV5-4 and TRBJ2-2, is ETGVTQSPTHLIKTRGQQVTLRCSSQSGHNTVSWYQQALGQGPQFIFQYYREEENGRGNFPPRFSGLQFPNYSSELNVNALELDDSALYLCASSSSGTDRRELFFGEGSRLTVL.